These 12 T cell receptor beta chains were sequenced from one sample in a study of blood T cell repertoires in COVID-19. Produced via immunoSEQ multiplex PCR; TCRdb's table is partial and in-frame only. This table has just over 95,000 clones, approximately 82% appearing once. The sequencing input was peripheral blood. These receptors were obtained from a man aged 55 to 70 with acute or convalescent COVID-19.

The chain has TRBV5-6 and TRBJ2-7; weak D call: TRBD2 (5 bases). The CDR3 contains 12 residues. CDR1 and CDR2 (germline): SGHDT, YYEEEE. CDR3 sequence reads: CASSEGDYVQYV. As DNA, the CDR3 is TGTGCCAGCAGCGAGGGAGACTACGTGCAGTACGTC.

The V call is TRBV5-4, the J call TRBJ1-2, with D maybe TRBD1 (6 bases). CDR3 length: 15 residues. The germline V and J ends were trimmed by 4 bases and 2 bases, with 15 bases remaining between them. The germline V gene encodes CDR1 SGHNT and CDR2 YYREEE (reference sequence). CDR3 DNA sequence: TGTGCCAGCAGCAAGGACCCCGGACAGAACTATGGCTACACCTTC. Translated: CASSKDPGQNYGYTF.

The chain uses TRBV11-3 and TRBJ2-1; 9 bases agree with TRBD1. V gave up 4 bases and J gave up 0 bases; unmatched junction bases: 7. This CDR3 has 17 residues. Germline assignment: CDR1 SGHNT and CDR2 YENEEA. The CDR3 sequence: CASSYDRGSISYNEQFF. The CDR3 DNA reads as TGTGCCAGCAGCTACGACAGGGGGTCTATCTCCTACAATGAGCAGTTCTTC. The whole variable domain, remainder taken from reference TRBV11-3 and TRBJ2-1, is EAGVVQSPRYKIIEKKQPVAFWCNPISGHNTLYWYLQNLGQGPELLIRYENEEAVDDSQLPKDRFSAERLKGVDSTLKIQPAELGDSAVYLCASSYDRGSISYNEQFFGPGTRLTVL.

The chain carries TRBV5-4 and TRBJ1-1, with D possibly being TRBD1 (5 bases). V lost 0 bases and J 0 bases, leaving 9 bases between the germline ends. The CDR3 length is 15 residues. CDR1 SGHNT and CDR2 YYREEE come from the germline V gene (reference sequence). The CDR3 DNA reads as TGTGCCAGCAGCTTGGGACAGTTAATGAACACTGAAGCTTTCTTT. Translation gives CASSLGQLMNTEAFF.

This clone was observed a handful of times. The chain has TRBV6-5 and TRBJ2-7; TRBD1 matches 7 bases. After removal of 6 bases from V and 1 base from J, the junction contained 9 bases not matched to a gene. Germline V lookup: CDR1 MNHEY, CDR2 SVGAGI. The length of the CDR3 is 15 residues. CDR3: CASSLIRDSSYEQYF. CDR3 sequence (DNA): TGTGCCAGCAGCCTTATCCGGGACAGTTCCTACGAGCAGTACTTC.

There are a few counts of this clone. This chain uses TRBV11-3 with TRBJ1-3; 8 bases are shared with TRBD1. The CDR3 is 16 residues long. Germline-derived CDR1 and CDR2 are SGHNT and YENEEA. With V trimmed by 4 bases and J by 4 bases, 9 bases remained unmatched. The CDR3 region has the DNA TGTGCCAGCAGCTACACTTCAGGGGGCGCCGGAAACACCATATATTTT. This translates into CASSYTSGGAGNTIYF.

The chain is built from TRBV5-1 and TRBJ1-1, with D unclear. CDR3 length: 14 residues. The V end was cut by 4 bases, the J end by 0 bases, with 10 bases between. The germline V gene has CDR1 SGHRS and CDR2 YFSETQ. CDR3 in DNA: TGCGCCAGCAGCAGCCACAGCATGAACACTGAAGCTTTCTTT. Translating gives CASSSHSMNTEAFF.

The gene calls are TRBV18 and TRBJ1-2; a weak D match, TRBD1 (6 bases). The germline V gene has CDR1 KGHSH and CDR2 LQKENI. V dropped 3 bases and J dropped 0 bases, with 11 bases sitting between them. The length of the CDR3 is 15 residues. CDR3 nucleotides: TGTGCCAGCTCACCGCCACAGGGATCTAACTATGGCTACACCTTC. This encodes CASSPPQGSNYGYTF.

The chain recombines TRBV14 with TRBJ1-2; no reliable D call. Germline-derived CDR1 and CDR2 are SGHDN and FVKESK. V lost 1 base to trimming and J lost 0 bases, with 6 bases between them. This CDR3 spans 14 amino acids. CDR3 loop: CASSQVVANYGYTF. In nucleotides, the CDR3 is TGTGCCAGCAGCCAAGTTGTCGCTAACTATGGCTACACCTTC.

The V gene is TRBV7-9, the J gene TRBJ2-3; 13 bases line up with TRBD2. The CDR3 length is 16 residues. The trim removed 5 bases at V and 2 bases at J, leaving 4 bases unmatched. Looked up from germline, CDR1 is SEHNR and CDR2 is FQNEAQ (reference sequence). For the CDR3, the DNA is TGTGCCAGCAGCCAGGGACTAGCGGGATCCACAGATACGCAGTATTTT. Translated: CASSQGLAGSTDTQYF. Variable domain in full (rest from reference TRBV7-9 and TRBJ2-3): DTGVSQNPRHKITKRGQNVTFRCDPISEHNRLYWYRQTLGQGPEFLTYFQNEAQLEKSRLLSDRFSAERPKGSFSTLEIQRTEQGDSAMYLCASSQGLAGSTDTQYFGPGTRLTVL.

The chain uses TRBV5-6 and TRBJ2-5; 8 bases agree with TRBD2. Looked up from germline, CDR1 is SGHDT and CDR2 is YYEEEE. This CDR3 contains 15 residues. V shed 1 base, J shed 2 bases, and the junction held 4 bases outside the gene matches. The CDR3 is CASSLQPGGQETQYF. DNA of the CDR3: TGTGCCAGCAGCTTGCAGCCGGGGGGGCAAGAGACCCAGTACTTC.

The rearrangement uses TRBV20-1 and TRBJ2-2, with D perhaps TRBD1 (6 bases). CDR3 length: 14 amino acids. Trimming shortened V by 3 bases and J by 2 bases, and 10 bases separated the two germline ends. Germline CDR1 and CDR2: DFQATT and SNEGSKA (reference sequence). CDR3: CSASTGRNTGELFF. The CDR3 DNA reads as TGCAGTGCTAGTACAGGGAGAAACACCGGGGAGCTGTTTTTT.